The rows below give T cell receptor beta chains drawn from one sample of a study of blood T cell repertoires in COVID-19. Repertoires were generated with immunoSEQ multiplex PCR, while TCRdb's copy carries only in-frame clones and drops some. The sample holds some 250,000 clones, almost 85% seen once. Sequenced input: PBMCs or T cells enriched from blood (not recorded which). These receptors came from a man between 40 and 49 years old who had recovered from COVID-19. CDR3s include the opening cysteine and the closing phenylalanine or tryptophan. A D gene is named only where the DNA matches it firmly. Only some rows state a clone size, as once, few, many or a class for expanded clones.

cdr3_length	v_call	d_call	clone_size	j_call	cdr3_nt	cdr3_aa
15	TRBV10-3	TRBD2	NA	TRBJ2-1	TGTGCCATCAGGGTGGACCTAGCGGGTTACAATGAGCAGTTCTTC	CAIRVDLAGYNEQFF
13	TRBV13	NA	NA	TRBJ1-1	TGTGCCAGCAGCTTGGGAGTGAACACTGAAGCTTTCTTT	CASSLGVNTEAFF
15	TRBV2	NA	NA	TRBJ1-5	TGTGCCAGCAGTGAAACAGTGCGGGGGAAGCAGCCCCAGCATTTT	CASSETVRGKQPQHF
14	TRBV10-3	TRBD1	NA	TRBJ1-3	TGTGCCATCAGAGATGACAGGGGTGGAAACACCATATATTTT	CAIRDDRGGNTIYF
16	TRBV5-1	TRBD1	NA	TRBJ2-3	TGCGCCAGCAGCTTGCTAGAAGCGAGACAGGGGGGCACGCAGTATTTT	CASSLLEARQGGTQYF
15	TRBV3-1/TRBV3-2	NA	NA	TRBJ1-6	TGTGCCAGCAGCCAAGCCCTGGGCACAGGATCACCCCTCCACTTT	CASSQALGTGSPLHF
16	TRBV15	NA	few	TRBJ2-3	TGTGCCACCAGCAGAGCCCGGACAGCTAGCACAGATACGCAGTATTTT	CATSRARTASTDTQYF
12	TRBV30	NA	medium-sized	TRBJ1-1	TGTGCCTGGAGCCCAGGGTTTACAGAAGCTTTCTTT	CAWSPGFTEAFF
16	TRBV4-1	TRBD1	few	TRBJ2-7	TGCGCCAGCAGCCAAGGCGCCGGGACAGGGGGCTTGGTGCAGTACTTC	CASSQGAGTGGLVQYF
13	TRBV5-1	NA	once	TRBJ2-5	TGCGCCAGCAGCCTATCGCCTAGGGAGACCCAGTACTTC	CASSLSPRETQYF
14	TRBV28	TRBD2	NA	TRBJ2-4	TGTGCCGCTCAGGGCCCCGGCGGGAGATACATTCAGTACTTC	CAAQGPGGRYIQYF
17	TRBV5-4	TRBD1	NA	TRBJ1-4	TGTGCCAGCAGCTCAAGAAGAGGACAGGGACCGAATGAAAAACTGTTTTTT	CASSSRRGQGPNEKLFF
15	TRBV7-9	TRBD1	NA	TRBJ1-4	TGTGCCAGCAGCTGGGACAGGGGGCCTAATGAAAAACTGTTTTTT	CASSWDRGPNEKLFF
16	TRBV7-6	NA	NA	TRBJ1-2	TGTGCCAGCAGCTACCCGGAAAACAGGGAGAACTATGGCTACACCTTC	CASSYPENRENYGYTF
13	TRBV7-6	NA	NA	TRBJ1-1	TGTGCCAGCAGGCGAGAAATGAACACTGAAGCTTTCTTT	CASRREMNTEAFF
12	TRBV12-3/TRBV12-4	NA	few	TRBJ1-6	TGTGCCAGCAGTTTCAGTCGTTCACCCCTCCACTTT	CASSFSRSPLHF
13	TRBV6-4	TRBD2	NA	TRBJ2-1	TGTGCCAGCAGTCGGACTAGCGGGTATGAGCAGTTCTTC	CASSRTSGYEQFF
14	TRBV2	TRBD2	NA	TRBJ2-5	TGTGCCAGCAGTCCACGACTAGCAAAAGAGACCCAGTACTTC	CASSPRLAKETQYF
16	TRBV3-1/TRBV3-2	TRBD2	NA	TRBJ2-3	TGTGCCAGCAGCCGAACTAGCGGGAGGGCCTCAGATACGCAGTATTTT	CASSRTSGRASDTQYF
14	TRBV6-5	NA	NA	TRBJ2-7	TGTGCCAGCACCGCGACTAGGGCAAGCTACGAGCAGTACTTC	CASTATRASYEQYF
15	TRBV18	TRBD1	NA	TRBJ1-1	TGTGCCAGCTCACCAGCGGGACAGACAAACACTGAAGCTTTCTTT	CASSPAGQTNTEAFF
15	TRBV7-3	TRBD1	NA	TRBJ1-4	TGTGCCAGCAGGAGGAACGGACAGGTTAATGAAAAACTGTTTTTT	CASRRNGQVNEKLFF
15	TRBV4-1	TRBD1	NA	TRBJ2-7	TGCGCCAGCAGCCGTACGGGACAGGGTGGGAACGAGCAGTACTTC	CASSRTGQGGNEQYF
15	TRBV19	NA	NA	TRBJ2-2	TGTGCCAGTATGAACAGGGAATTGGGCACCGGGGAGCTGTTTTTT	CASMNRELGTGELFF
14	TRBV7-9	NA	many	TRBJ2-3	TGTGCCAGCAGCTCGACTTTCGGCGGGCCGTCTTGGTATTTT	CASSSTFGGPSWYF
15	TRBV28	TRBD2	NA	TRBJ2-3	TGTGCCAGCGGAACACTAGCGGGGCGCACAGATACGCAGTATTTT	CASGTLAGRTDTQYF
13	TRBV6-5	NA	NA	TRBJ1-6	TGTGCCAGCATAGTTGGGGCCAATTCACCCCTCCACTTT	CASIVGANSPLHF
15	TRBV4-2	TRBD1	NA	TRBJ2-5	TGTGCCAGCAGCCCCACCTGGACAGGGGGCAAGACCCAGTACTTC	CASSPTWTGGKTQYF
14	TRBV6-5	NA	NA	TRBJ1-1	TGTGCCAGCAGTTACTCCATCCCAAACACTGAAGCTTTCTTT	CASSYSIPNTEAFF
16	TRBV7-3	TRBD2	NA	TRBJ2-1	TGTGCCAGCAGCTTATCGGGACTAGCGGGGTTCAGGGAGCAGTTCTTC	CASSLSGLAGFREQFF
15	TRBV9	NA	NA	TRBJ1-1	TGTGCCAGCAGCGTCGTCGACGGGTCGTCCACTGAAGCTTTCTTT	CASSVVDGSSTEAFF
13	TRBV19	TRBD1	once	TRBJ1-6	TGTGCCAGTAACAACTACAGGGGATCACCCCTCCACTTT	CASNNYRGSPLHF
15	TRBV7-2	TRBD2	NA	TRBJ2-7	TGTGCCAGCAGCTTCCTACTAGCGGGGGCCTACGAGCAGTACTTC	CASSFLLAGAYEQYF
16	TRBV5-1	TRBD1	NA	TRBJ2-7	TGCGCCAGCAGCTTCACACCGGGACAGACGACCTACGAGCAGTACTTC	CASSFTPGQTTYEQYF
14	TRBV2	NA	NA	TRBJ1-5	TGTGCCAGCAGTCAGGGGACAAGGCGGCAGCCCCAGCATTTT	CASSQGTRRQPQHF
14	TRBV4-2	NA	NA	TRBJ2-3	TGTGCCAGCAGCCAAGGCCGGGATCCAGATACGCAGTATTTT	CASSQGRDPDTQYF
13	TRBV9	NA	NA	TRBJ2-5	TGTGCCAGCAGCGTAGGGAGCGCGGAGACCCAGTACTTC	CASSVGSAETQYF
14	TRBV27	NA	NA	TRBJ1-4	TGTGCCAGCACGCCGACAACAACTAATGAAAAACTGTTTTTT	CASTPTTTNEKLFF
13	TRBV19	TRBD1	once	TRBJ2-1	TGTGCCAGTACAGACAGGGTAGTAAATGAGCAGTTCTTC	CASTDRVVNEQFF
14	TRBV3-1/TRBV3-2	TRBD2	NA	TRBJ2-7	TGTGCCAGCAGCCCGGGGCTGCGGGAGGGCGGGCAGTACTTC	CASSPGLREGGQYF
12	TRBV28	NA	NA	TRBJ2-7	TGTGCCAGCTCGCCGGGGGACTACGAGCAGTACTTC	CASSPGDYEQYF
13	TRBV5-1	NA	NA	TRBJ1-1	TGCGCCAGCGGAGGGGACCGGGACACTGAAGCTTTCTTT	CASGGDRDTEAFF
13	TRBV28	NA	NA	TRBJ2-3	TGTGCCAGCAGTCCCGGACATCCAGATACGCAGTATTTT	CASSPGHPDTQYF
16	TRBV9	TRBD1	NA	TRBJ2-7	TGTGCCAGCAGCGCCACCGGGACAGGGGAATATAGCGAGCAGTACTTC	CASSATGTGEYSEQYF
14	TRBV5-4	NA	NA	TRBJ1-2	TGTGCCAGCAGCACTAGACAGGAGAGAGAGGGCTACACCTTC	CASSTRQEREGYTF
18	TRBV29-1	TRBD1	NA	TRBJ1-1	TGCAGCGCACAGGGGGCGCAAGGTTCCGGGGGTGGGAACACTGAAGCTTTCTTT	CSAQGAQGSGGGNTEAFF
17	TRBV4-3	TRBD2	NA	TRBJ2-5	TGCGCCAGCAGCCAAGAGGCAGCGGGGGGACCTCAAGAGACCCAGTACTTC	CASSQEAAGGPQETQYF
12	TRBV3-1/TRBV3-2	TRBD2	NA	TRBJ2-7	TGTGCCAGCAGCCTGAGCGGGAGCGAGCAGTACTTC	CASSLSGSEQYF
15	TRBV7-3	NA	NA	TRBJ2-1	TGTGCCAGCAGCTTAACAGGGGGCTCCTACAATGAGCAGTTCTTC	CASSLTGGSYNEQFF
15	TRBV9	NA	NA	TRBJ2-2	TGTGCCAGCAGAGATACAGTGAAGAACACCGGGGAGCTGTTTTTT	CASRDTVKNTGELFF
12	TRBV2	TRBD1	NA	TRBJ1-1	TGTGCCAGCAGTTCCAGGGGGACTGAAGCTTTCTTT	CASSSRGTEAFF
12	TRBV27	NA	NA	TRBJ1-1	TGTGCCAGCAGTCCCAAGGGGATTGAAGCTTTCTTT	CASSPKGIEAFF
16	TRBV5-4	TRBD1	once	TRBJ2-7	TGTGCCAGCAGCTTAACCGGGACAGGGGTTGCTCGCGAGCAGTACTTC	CASSLTGTGVAREQYF
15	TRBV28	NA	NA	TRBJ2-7	TGTGCCAGCAGTTTGTGGTCGGGGAGCTCCTACGAGCAGTACTTC	CASSLWSGSSYEQYF
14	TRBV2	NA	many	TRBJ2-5	TGTGCCAGCTGCCCGGAGGGGAAAAGGGAGACCCAGTACTTC	CASCPEGKRETQYF
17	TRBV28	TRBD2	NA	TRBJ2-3	TGTGCCAGCAGTTTATGGACTAGCGGGAGTATTTCAGATACGCAGTATTTT	CASSLWTSGSISDTQYF
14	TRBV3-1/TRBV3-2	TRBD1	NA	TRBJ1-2	TGTGCCAGCAGCCGGCGACAGGGCCACTATGGCTACACCTTC	CASSRRQGHYGYTF
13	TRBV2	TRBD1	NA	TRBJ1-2	TGTGCCAGCAGCGGGACAGGGTCTTTGGGCTACACCTTC	CASSGTGSLGYTF
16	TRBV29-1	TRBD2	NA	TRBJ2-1	TGCAGCGCTGGGACTAGCGGTGGAAGCTCCTACAATGAGCAGTTCTTC	CSAGTSGGSSYNEQFF